This TCR beta chain emerged from a study of T cell clonotyping in hematopoietic cell transplantation. Regarding the study as a whole: Few recipient clonotypes overlapped donors; over 97% were de novo at given depth. CD4 and CD8 repertoire contributions could not be separated without sorting. Broader posttransplant TCR repertoire diversity was predicted by graft donor and pretransplant recipient Inverse Simpson Index values.

Blood collection times were about day -28 and days 30, 100, 180 posttransplant. Concerning this clone itself: Its antigen remains unidentified.

The CDR3 runs to 13 residues. The germline CDR1 and CDR2 sequences are SNHLY and FYNNEI. V dropped 6 bases and J dropped 5 bases, with 13 bases sitting between them. Sequencing used immunoSEQ multiplex PCR; TCRdb keeps in-frame clones, though not all of them. The data contain some 2,100 clones, around 74% of them singletons. This sequence originates from a male patient between 45 and 60 years old who had an allogeneic stem cell transplant from an unrelated donor, so the T cells may come from the graft donor. Some clones in this sample may be carry-over from other donors' samples. The chain recombines TRBV2 with TRBJ1-2, with D uncertain. The material was peripheral blood mononuclear cells, obtained 30 days after allogeneic stem cell transplant. CDR3 DNA sequence: TGTGCCAGCAGCGAAAGACGGACGTATGGCTACACCTTC. This translates into CASSERRTYGYTF.